This T cell receptor beta chain was retrieved from a study of OX40 agonist ivuxolimab in advanced cancers. TCRdb's copy holds only in-frame clones and misses some; the assay was immunoSEQ multiplex PCR. The table shows about 54,000 clones, with approximately 90% occurring only once. This CDR3 contains 17 residues. From germline, CDR1 is MNHEY and CDR2 SMNVEV (reference sequence). J lost 2 bases, V lost 2 bases, and 8 bases had no gene match. The sequences come from CD4+ or CD8+ T cells sorted from blood, collected in a trial of the OX40 agonist ivuxolimab. This TCR derives from an adult with an advanced solid tumor such as melanoma, head and neck, liver or kidney cancer. The chain is built from TRBV27 and TRBJ2-4; 8 bases match TRBD1. CDR3 DNA sequence: TGTGCCAGCAGTTTACTTGCGGCAGGGGGCTCCAAAAACATTCAGTACTTC. Translation gives CASSLLAAGGSKNIQYF.